The source of this T cell receptor (beta chain) is a study of blood T cell repertoires in COVID-19. Across the whole study: Sites across the United States, Italy and Spain contributed samples from acute and convalescent COVID-19. The analysed material was cDNA or gDNA that came from T cells, B-cell-depleted T cells, or PBMCs.

The germline V gene encodes CDR1 SNHLY and CDR2 FYNNEI. Trimming left V 4 bases short and J 4 bases short, with 10 bases between. The CDR3 has 13 amino acids. Under the authors' procedure: Amplification with reference gene primers provided the estimates of nucleated cell counts. Clones were read by immunoSEQ multiplex PCR, and TCRdb kept only the in-frame ones, dropping some. That table gives V, J and clone size, and the DNA gave D and trimming. There are about 120,000 clones in the sample; roughly 90% occur only once, and under 4.5% lies in the top ten. The sequenced sample consisted of peripheral blood. This TCR derives from a man aged 50 to 60 with active COVID-19. The rearrangement links TRBV2 to TRBJ1-1, with TRBD1 as a possible D gene (6 bases). CDR3 sequence: CASSGTGSTEAFF. The CDR3 DNA is TGTGCCAGCAGTGGTACAGGGAGCACTGAAGCTTTCTTT. The full variable domain, rest sourced from reference TRBV2 and TRBJ1-1, is EPEVTQTPSHQVTQMGQEVILRCVPISNHLYFYWYRQILGQKVEFLVSFYNNEISEKSEIFDDQFSVERPDGSNFTLKIRSTKLEDSAMYFCASSGTGSTEAFFGQGTRLTVV.